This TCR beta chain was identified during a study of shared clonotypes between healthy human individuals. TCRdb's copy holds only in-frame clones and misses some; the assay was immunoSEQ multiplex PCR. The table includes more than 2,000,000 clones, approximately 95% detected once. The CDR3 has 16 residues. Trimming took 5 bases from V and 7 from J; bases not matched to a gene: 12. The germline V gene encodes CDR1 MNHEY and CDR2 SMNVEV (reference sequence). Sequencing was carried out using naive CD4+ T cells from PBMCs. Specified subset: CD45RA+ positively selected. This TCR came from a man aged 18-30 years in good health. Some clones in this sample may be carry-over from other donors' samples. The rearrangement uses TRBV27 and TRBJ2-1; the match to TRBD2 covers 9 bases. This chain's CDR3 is CASSPALTSGPNEQFF. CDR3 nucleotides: TGTGCCAGCAGTCCGGCCCTGACTAGCGGCCCAAATGAGCAGTTCTTC.